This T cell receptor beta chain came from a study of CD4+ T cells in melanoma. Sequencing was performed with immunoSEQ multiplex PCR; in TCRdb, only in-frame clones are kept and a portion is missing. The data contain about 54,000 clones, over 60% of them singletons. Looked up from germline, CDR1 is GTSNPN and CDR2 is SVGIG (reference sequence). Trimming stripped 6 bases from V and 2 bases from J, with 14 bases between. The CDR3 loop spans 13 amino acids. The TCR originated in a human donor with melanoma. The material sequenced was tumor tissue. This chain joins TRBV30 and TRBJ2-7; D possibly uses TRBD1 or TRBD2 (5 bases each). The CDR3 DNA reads TGTGCCTGCCTTGAGGGGTCTACCTACGAGCAGTACTTC. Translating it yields CACLEGSTYEQYF.